Each of the 5 T cell receptor beta chains below was sequenced from the same sample in a study of blood T cell repertoires in COVID-19 (dated by TCRdb to the early 2020s). To prepare the library, the immunoSEQ multiplex PCR assay was applied. In its TCRdb copy, this immuneACCESS table keeps in-frame sequences only and misses some clones. Where compared with another copy, unresolved V genes explain less than half of these, and the others have no known cause. The table for this sample lists around 76,000 clones; around 80% of them were counted only once. The ten biggest clones cover roughly 13% of the sample. The source material was peripheral blood. Source of these receptors: a man aged 50 to 60 with COVID-19, enrolled during active disease.

The chain is built from TRBV19 and TRBJ2-5, with a weak D call TRBD1 (6 bases). V lost 5 bases and J 5 bases, leaving 9 bases between the germline ends. CDR3 length equals 12 residues. Germline CDR1 is LNHDA and CDR2 is SQIVND (reference sequence). CDR3 amino acids: CASSRQGETQYF. The CDR3 DNA reads as TGTGCCAGTAGTCGGCAGGGGGAGACCCAGTACTTC.

CDR3 sequence (DNA): TGTGCCAGCAGCTCACAGGGTACTGAGCAGTTCTTC. It encodes CASSSQGTEQFF. This chain connects TRBV7-3 to TRBJ2-1; D might be TRBD1 (6 bases). This CDR3 contains 12 residues. Germline loops: CDR1 SGHTA, CDR2 FQGTGA. V lost 4 bases, J lost 9 bases, and 10 bases lay in between. Drawing the rest from reference TRBV7-3 and TRBJ2-1, the complete variable domain is GAGVSQTPSNKVTEKGKYVELRCDPISGHTALYWYRQSLGQGPEFLIYFQGTGAADDSGLPNDRFFAVRPEGSVSTLKIQRTERGDSAVYLCASSSQGTEQFFGPGTRLTVL.

This clone was observed a handful of times. This sequence joins TRBV5-6 and TRBJ2-7; the D gene is possibly TRBD1 (5 bases). Between the trimmed V and J ends, which lost 3 bases and 6 bases, there was a span of 10 bases. Germline lookup yields CDR1 SGHDT and CDR2 YYEEEE. This CDR3 comprises 12 residues. The CDR3 nucleotides are TGTGCCAGCAGCTGGGGCGCGTCCGAGCAGTACTTC. Its protein is CASSWGASEQYF.

The chain is built from TRBV19 and TRBJ2-7; 12 bases line up with TRBD1. J was trimmed by 4 bases and V by 4 bases; bases with no gene match: 8. The CDR3 is made up of 16 amino acids. Germline loops: CDR1 LNHDA, CDR2 SQIVND (reference sequence). The CDR3 DNA reads as TGTGCCAGTAGTAGAATGCCGGGACAGGGGGCGTACGAGCAGTACTTC. Translating it yields CASSRMPGQGAYEQYF. The full variable domain, with the rest looked up from reference TRBV19 and TRBJ2-7, is DGGITQSPKYLFRKEGQNVTLSCEQNLNHDAMYWYRQDPGQGLRLIYYSQIVNDFQKGDIAEGYSVSREKKESFPLTVTSAQKNPTAFYLCASSRMPGQGAYEQYFGPGTRLTVT.

V is TRBV7-9 and J is TRBJ2-1, with 7 bases matching TRBD1. V trimming: 5 bases; J trimming: 6 bases; junction bases outside the gene matches: 13. Germline V CDR1 and CDR2: SEHNR, FQNEAQ (reference sequence). This CDR3 comprises 16 residues. The DNA of the CDR3 is TGTGCCAGCAGCCCACTCCGACAGGGCGTCGTCAATGAGCAGTTCTTC. Its translation: CASSPLRQGVVNEQFF.